This is a list of T cell receptor beta chains from one sample in a study of somatic mutations in cytotoxic T cells in rheumatoid arthritis. The table came from immunoSEQ multiplex PCR; TCRdb's copy has only in-frame clones and leaves some out. The sample records some 10,000 clones, around 75% being singletons. The sample comprised CD8+ T cells sorted from blood. All receptors come from a man in his sixties in good health. Each CDR3 is given with its conserved first and last residue. A D gene is named only where the DNA matches it firmly. Size is stated for part of the rows, as once, few or many counts, or as a class when the clone is expanded.

CDR3 protein | CDR3 DNA | J gene | D gene | clone size | V gene
CASSQGQGAGSDEQYF | TGCGCCAGCAGCCAAGGGCAGGGGGCAGGGAGCGACGAGCAGTACTTC | TRBJ2-7 | TRBD1 | . | TRBV4-1
CASSLTEYEQYF | TGTGCCAGCAGCCTAACAGAGTACGAGCAGTACTTC | TRBJ2-7 | . | once | TRBV11-2
CASSFTLRGAYEQYF | TGTGCCAGCAGTTTCACGCTCAGGGGAGCCTACGAGCAGTACTTC | TRBJ2-7 | . | . | TRBV28
CASSLTGFRPQHF | TGTGCCAGCAGTTTAACGGGGTTTCGGCCCCAGCATTTT | TRBJ1-5 | . | . | TRBV28
CASSYGQGARETQYF | TGTGCCAGCAGCTACGGACAGGGGGCCCGGGAGACCCAGTACTTC | TRBJ2-5 | TRBD1 | . | TRBV13
CASQAGGNQPQHF | TGTGCCAGTCAGGCGGGGGGCAATCAGCCCCAGCATTTT | TRBJ1-5 | . | . | TRBV19
CATSRDREAKNIQYF | TGTGCCACCAGCAGGGACAGGGAGGCCAAAAACATTCAGTACTTC | TRBJ2-4 | TRBD1 | . | TRBV15
CASSLALAGGLEQFF | TGTGCCAGCAGCTTGGCCTTAGCGGGGGGGCTTGAGCAGTTCTTC | TRBJ2-1 | TRBD2 | . | TRBV5-5
CASSPPTSGGDTQYF | TGTGCCAGCAGCCCCCCCACTAGCGGGGGAGATACGCAGTATTTT | TRBJ2-3 | TRBD2 | . | TRBV7-9
CASSPDIAYEQYF | TGTGCCAGTTCTCCGGACATAGCCTACGAGCAGTACTTC | TRBJ2-7 | . | . | TRBV28
CAISEGTENYGYTF | TGTGCCATCAGTGAGGGGACAGAGAACTATGGCTACACCTTC | TRBJ1-2 | TRBD1 | . | TRBV10-3
CASSLGNSYEQYF | TGTGCCAGCAGTTTAGGGAATTCCTACGAGCAGTACTTC | TRBJ2-7 | . | . | TRBV27
CASSIGGYEQYF | TGTGCCAGTAGTATTGGTGGGTACGAGCAGTACTTC | TRBJ2-7 | . | . | TRBV19
CASRPTGTSTPNEQFF | TGCGCCAGCAGGCCGACCGGGACTAGCACCCCCAATGAGCAGTTCTTC | TRBJ2-1 | TRBD2 | . | TRBV4-3
CASSVGGEYEQYF | TGTGCCAGCAGTGTTGGGGGGGAGTACGAGCAGTACTTC | TRBJ2-7 | TRBD2 | . | TRBV6-5
CSVNLRGSYNEQFF | TGCAGCGTTAATTTGCGGGGTTCCTACAATGAGCAGTTCTTC | TRBJ2-1 | . | few | TRBV29-1
CASSMTSGSSYEQYF | TGTGCCAGCAGTATGACTAGCGGGAGCTCCTACGAGCAGTACTTC | TRBJ2-7 | TRBD2 | . | TRBV27